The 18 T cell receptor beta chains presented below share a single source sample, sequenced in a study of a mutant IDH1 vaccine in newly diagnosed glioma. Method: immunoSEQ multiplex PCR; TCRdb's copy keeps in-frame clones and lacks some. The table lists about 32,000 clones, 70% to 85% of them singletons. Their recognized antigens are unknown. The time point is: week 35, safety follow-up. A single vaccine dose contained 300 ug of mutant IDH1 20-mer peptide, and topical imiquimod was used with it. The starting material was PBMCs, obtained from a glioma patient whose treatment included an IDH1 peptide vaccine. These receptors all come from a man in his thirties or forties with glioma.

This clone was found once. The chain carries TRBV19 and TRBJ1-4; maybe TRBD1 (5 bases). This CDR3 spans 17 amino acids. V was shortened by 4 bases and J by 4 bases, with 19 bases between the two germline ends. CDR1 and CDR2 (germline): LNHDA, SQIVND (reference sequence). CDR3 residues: CASSTGSLGALNEKLFF. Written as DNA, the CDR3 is TGTGCCAGTAGTACGGGCTCTTTAGGGGCGCTTAATGAAAAACTGTTTTTT.

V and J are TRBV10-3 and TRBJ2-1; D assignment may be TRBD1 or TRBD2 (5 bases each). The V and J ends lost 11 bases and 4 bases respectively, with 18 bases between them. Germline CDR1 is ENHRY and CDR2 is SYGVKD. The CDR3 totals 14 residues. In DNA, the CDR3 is TGTGCCTCCTATGGGGGAGCATTATACAATGAGCAGTTCTTC. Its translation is CASYGGALYNEQFF.

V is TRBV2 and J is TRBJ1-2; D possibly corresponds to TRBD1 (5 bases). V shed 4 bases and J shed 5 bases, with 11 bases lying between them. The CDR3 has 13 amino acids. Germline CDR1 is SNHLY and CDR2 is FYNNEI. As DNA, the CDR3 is TGTGCCAGCAGTGTTGGGGGGGATTATGGCTACACCTTC. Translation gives CASSVGGDYGYTF.

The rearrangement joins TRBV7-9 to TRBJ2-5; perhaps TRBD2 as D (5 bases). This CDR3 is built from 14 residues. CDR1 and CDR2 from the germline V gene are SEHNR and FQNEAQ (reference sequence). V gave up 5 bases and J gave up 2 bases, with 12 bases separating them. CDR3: CASSQGREQETQYF. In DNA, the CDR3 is TGTGCCAGCAGCCAAGGCCGGGAACAAGAGACCCAGTACTTC.

This CDR3 reads CASRDRYEQYF. CDR3 bases: TGTGCCAGTCGGGACAGGTACGAGCAGTACTTC. This chain links TRBV19 with TRBJ2-7; 8 nucleotides line up with TRBD1. The CDR3 extends over 11 amino acids. Trimming cost V 8 bases and J 4 bases; bases outside gene matches: 1. In germline, CDR1 is LNHDA, CDR2 SQIVND (reference sequence).

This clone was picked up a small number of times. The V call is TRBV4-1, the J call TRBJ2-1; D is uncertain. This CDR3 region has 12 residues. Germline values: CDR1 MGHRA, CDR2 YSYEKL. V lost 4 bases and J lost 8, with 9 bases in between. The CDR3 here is CASSLVGDEQFF. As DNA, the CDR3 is TGCGCCAGCAGCCTTGTGGGCGATGAGCAGTTCTTC.

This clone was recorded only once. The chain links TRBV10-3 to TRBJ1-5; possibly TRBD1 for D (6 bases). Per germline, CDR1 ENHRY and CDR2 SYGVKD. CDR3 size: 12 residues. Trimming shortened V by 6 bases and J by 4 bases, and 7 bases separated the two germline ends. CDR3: CAIRQGNQPQHF. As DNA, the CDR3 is TGTGCCATCAGACAGGGTAATCAGCCCCAGCATTTT.

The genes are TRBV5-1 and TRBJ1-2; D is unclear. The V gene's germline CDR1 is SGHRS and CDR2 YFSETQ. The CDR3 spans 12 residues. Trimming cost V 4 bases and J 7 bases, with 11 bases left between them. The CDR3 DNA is TGCGCCAGCAGCCTGTTGGGTTCTGGCTACACCTTC. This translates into CASSLLGSGYTF.

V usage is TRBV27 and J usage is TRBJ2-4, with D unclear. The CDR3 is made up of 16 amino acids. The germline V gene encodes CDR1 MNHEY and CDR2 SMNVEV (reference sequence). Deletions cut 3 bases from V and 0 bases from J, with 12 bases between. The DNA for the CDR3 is TGTGCCAGCAGTTTGTCCCGTCTGGAAGCCAAAAACATTCAGTACTTC. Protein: CASSLSRLEAKNIQYF.

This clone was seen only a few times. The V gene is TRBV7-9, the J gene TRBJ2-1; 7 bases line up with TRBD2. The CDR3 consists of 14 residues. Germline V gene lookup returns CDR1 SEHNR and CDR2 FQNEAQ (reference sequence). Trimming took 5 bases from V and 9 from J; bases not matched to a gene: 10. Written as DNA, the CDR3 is TGTGCCAGCAGCCACGGGCGGGAGCAGGTTGAGCAGTTCTTC. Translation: CASSHGREQVEQFF.

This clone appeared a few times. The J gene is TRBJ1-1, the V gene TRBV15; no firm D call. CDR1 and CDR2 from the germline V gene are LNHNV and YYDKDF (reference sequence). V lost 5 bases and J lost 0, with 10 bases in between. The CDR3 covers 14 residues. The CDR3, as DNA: TGTGCCACCAGCTGGACGGCCCTGAACACTGAAGCTTTCTTT. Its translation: CATSWTALNTEAFF.

CDR3 in DNA: TGTGCCAGTAGTTGGGGGACTTCTGGAAACACCATATATTTT. Its translation is CASSWGTSGNTIYF. V and J are TRBV19 and TRBJ1-3; weak D call: TRBD1 (5 bases). The germline V and J ends were trimmed by 5 bases and 1 base, with 9 bases remaining between them. The CDR3 is made up of 14 amino acids. Per the germline V gene, CDR1 is LNHDA and CDR2 is SQIVND (reference sequence).

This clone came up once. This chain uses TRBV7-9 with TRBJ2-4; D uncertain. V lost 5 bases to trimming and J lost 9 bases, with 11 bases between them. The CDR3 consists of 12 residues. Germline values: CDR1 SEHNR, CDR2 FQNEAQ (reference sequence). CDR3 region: CASSDLSGIQYF. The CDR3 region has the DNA TGTGCCAGCAGCGACCTTTCGGGCATTCAGTACTTC.

CDR3 in amino acids: CATSRLNNEQFF. The DNA for the CDR3 is TGTGCCACCAGCAGACTAAACAATGAGCAGTTCTTC. The J gene is TRBJ2-1, the V gene TRBV15; D unresolved. This CDR3 contains 12 residues. Germline CDR1 and CDR2: LNHNV and YYDKDF (reference sequence). Trimming pared 2 bases from V and 5 bases from J, leaving 4 bases between.

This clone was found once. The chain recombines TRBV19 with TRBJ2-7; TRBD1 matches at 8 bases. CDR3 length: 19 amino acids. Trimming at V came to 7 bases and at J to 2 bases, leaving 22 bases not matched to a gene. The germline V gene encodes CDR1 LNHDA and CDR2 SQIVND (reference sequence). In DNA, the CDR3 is TGTGCCAGTAATCAGCGCTCGGCAGGGGGCAAGACGGGACCCTACGAGCAGTACTTC. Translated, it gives CASNQRSAGGKTGPYEQYF.

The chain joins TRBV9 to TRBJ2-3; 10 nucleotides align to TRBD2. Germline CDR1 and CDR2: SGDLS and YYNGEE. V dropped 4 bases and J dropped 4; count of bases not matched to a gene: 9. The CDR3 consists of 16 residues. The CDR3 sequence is CASSPRPAGGADTQYF. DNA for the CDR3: TGTGCCAGCAGCCCCAGGCCAGCGGGAGGGGCAGATACGCAGTATTTT.

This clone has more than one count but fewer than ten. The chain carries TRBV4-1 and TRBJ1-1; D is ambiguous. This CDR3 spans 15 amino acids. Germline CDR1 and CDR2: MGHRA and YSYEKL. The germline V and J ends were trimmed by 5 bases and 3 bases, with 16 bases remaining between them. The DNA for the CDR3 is TGCGCCAGCAGCGAAAGTGTGGTCAAGGACACTGAAGCTTTCTTT. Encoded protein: CASSESVVKDTEAFF.

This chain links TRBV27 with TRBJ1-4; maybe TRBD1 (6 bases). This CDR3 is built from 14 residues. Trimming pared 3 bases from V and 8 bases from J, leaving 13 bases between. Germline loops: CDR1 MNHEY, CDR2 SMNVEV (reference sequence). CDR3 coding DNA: TGTGCCAGCAGTTTGGGGGGCGGTGAGGAAAAACTGTTTTTT. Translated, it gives CASSLGGGEEKLFF.